Listed below are T cell receptor beta chains from one sample, sequenced in a study of cytotoxic CD8 clonotypes in ibrutinib-treated CLL. Generated by immunoSEQ multiplex PCR, the TCRdb table keeps only in-frame clones and is missing some. The data show more than 200,000 clones, 60% to 75% seen once. The sample was PBMCs, taken after 24 months of ibrutinib treatment. The receptors were gathered from a human donor with chronic lymphocytic leukemia. Each CDR3 is given with its conserved first and last residue. The D gene is left open where the match is weak. Clone sizes are given selectively: once, few, many, or a class where the clone is expanded.

>TRBV7-2|TRBJ2-7|TRBD2|NA
TGTGCCAGCAGCTTAGAGTCGGGAGGGCCGTACGAGCAGTACTTC
CASSLESGGPYEQYF
>TRBV25-1|TRBJ2-1|NA|once
TGTGCCAGCAGTGACCCGAGACAGGGAGGAATTGACAATGAGCAGTTCTTC
CASSDPRQGGIDNEQFF
>TRBV6-5|TRBJ1-5|NA|NA
TGTGCCAGCAGTTACTCCCGAGGGGGCAATCAGCCCCAGCATTTT
CASSYSRGGNQPQHF
>TRBV28|TRBJ2-7|NA|once
TGTGCCAGCAGCCAACTGGGGGGGCTGTACGAGCAGTACTTC
CASSQLGGLYEQYF
>TRBV29-1|TRBJ2-3|TRBD1|NA
TGCAGCGTTGAAGGGGGGACAGGAGATACGCAGTATTTT
CSVEGGTGDTQYF
>TRBV27|TRBJ2-7|NA|NA
TGTGCCAGCAGTTTAGGGGGCCTTACTTGGGAAGAGCAGTACTTC
CASSLGGLTWEEQYF
>TRBV18|TRBJ2-3|NA|few
TGTGCCAGCTCACCCGGGGGCCTCCGCACAGATACGCAGTATTTT
CASSPGGLRTDTQYF
>TRBV6-6|TRBJ2-7|NA|NA
TGTGCCAGCAGTTACAGGGATCCGACGGGCTACGAGCAGTACTTC
CASSYRDPTGYEQYF
>TRBV5-1|TRBJ2-1|NA|NA
TGCGCCAGCAGCCCTCAGGGTAATACCTACAATGAGCAGTTCTTC
CASSPQGNTYNEQFF
>TRBV14|TRBJ1-1|NA|few
TGTGCCAGCAGCCAAGCCACGGGTGAAGCTTTCTTT
CASSQATGEAFF
>TRBV21-1|TRBJ2-5|NA|few
TGTGCCAGCAGCAGGGACAACTTTCAAGAGACCCAGTACTTC
CASSRDNFQETQYF
>TRBV13|TRBJ2-3|NA|NA
TGTGCCAGCAGCGAGTCCGGGACCGCGGCAGATACGCAGTATTTT
CASSESGTAADTQYF
>TRBV7-2|TRBJ2-7|NA|NA
TGTGCCTGCAGGTCACAGGGACACTACGAGCAGTACTTC
CACRSQGHYEQYF
>TRBV5-1|TRBJ2-6|TRBD1|NA
TGCGCCAGCAGACTGGGACAGGGGGCGGGCGGGGCCAACGTCCTGACTTTC
CASRLGQGAGGANVLTF
>TRBV9|TRBJ2-7|TRBD1|NA
TGTGCCAGCAGCGTAGGTACGGGACAGGACTACGAGCAGTACTTC
CASSVGTGQDYEQYF
>TRBV13|TRBJ2-7|TRBD2|NA
TGTGCCAGCAGCACCTCCCGACTAGCGGGGAACTACGAGCAGTACTTC
CASSTSRLAGNYEQYF
>TRBV2|TRBJ1-5|NA|NA
TGTGCCAGCAGTGAAGCGCCGACAGACAGCAATCAGCCCCAGCATTTT
CASSEAPTDSNQPQHF
>TRBV25-1|TRBJ2-7|NA|NA
TGTGCCAGCAGTGAATTGGGAGACGGTGAAACCTACGAGCAGTACTTC
CASSELGDGETYEQYF
>TRBV6-5|TRBJ2-7|NA|NA
TGTGCCAGCAGTTACTCTAATCGGGAGCGGGCCTACGAGCAGTACTTC
CASSYSNRERAYEQYF
>TRBV9|TRBJ2-3|TRBD2|NA
TGTGCCAGCAGCGTATCTGGCGGGAGGACCACAGATACGCAGTATTTT
CASSVSGGRTTDTQYF
>TRBV11-3|TRBJ2-1|NA|NA
TGTGCCAGCAGCTTAGATACCGGCAGCTCTAACTCCTACAATGAGCAGTTCTTC
CASSLDTGSSNSYNEQFF
>TRBV18|TRBJ2-1|TRBD2|NA
TGTGCCAGCTCACCACCGTGGGAGGGCCGTAATGAGCAGTTCTTC
CASSPPWEGRNEQFF
>TRBV2|TRBJ1-5|NA|few
TGTGCCAGCAGTATCCAGCATAGCAATCAGCCCCAGCATTTT
CASSIQHSNQPQHF
>TRBV9|TRBJ2-7|TRBD1|NA
TGTGCCAGCAGCGGGGACAGTACAACCTACGAGCAGTACTTC
CASSGDSTTYEQYF
>TRBV4-3|TRBJ1-2|NA|NA
TGCGCCAGCAGCCAAGATTGGGGGCAAGGCTACACCTTC
CASSQDWGQGYTF
>TRBV27|TRBJ2-7|TRBD2|NA
TGTGCCAGCAGTGCCCTACTAGCGGGAGGGCCTTTTCCCTACGAGCAGTACTTC
CASSALLAGGPFPYEQYF
>TRBV9|TRBJ2-7|TRBD1|NA
TGTGCCAGCAGCCAGGGACAGGGGGTGAACGAGCAGTACTTC
CASSQGQGVNEQYF
>TRBV28|TRBJ2-3|TRBD1|NA
TGTGCCAGCAGGGCGCAGGGGGCTCGAGATACGCAGTATTTT
CASRAQGARDTQYF
>TRBV5-1|TRBJ1-1|NA|NA
TGCGCCAGCAGCCTTGGTGGGACACCGAACACTGAAGCTTTCTTT
CASSLGGTPNTEAFF
>TRBV6-5|TRBJ2-5|NA|NA
TGTGCCAGCAGTTACTCCGGACTTCAGCAAGAGACCCAGTACTTC
CASSYSGLQQETQYF
>TRBV5-5|TRBJ1-2|NA|NA
TGTGCCAGCAGCTTGGGAGGGGCTAACTATGGCTACACCTTC
CASSLGGANYGYTF
>TRBV18|TRBJ1-4|NA|NA
TGTGCCAGCTCACCACAGGGGACAACTAATGAAAAACTGTTTTTT
CASSPQGTTNEKLFF
>TRBV5-1|TRBJ2-3|TRBD2|NA
TGCGCCAGCAGCTGGCCCTTAGCGGGAGGTTCCACAGATACGCAGTATTTT
CASSWPLAGGSTDTQYF
>TRBV11-3|TRBJ1-5|NA|NA
TGTGCCAGCAGCACCGGACTAAAAAATCAGCCCCAGCATTTT
CASSTGLKNQPQHF
>TRBV27|TRBJ2-7|NA|NA
TGTGCCAGCAGTTCCTCCCGGGACAACCGACAGTACTTC
CASSSSRDNRQYF
>TRBV7-9|TRBJ1-4|NA|NA
TGTGCCAGCAGCTTAGGTTTTCAGGGGTATGAAAAACTGTTTTTT
CASSLGFQGYEKLFF
>TRBV19|TRBJ2-1|NA|NA
TGTGCCAGTAGTAGCCAGCCGGTGGGTGAGCAGTTCTTC
CASSSQPVGEQFF
>TRBV29-1|TRBJ2-2|NA|NA
TGCAGCGTGGGGTCCACCGGGGAGCTGTTTTTT
CSVGSTGELFF
>TRBV7-6|TRBJ2-1|NA|NA
TGTGCCAGCAGCTCTTACGGGAGCGGAAACAATGAGCAGTTCTTC
CASSSYGSGNNEQFF
>TRBV29-1|TRBJ2-3|NA|NA
TGCAGCGCCCTGCTGGACAGAATGATCCCAGATACGCAGTATTTT
CSALLDRMIPDTQYF
>TRBV9|TRBJ2-5|TRBD2|NA
TGTGCCAGCAGCCCCCCTCTAGCGGGTGCAGAGACCCAGTACTTC
CASSPPLAGAETQYF
>TRBV18|TRBJ1-2|NA|NA
TGTGCCAGCTCACCACAACCGGCGGAATACTATGGCTACACCTTC
CASSPQPAEYYGYTF
>TRBV7-8|TRBJ2-3|NA|NA
TGTGCCAGCAGTAGATACAGTGAGTGGACAGATACGCAGTATTTT
CASSRYSEWTDTQYF
>TRBV9|TRBJ2-5|TRBD1|many
TGTGCCAGCAGCTTAAAGGACAGGGGGTTCCAAGAGACCCAGTACTTC
CASSLKDRGFQETQYF
>TRBV15|TRBJ2-5|TRBD2|NA
TGTGCCACCAGCTGGCTAGCGGGAGGGACATGGGAGACCCAGTACTTC
CATSWLAGGTWETQYF
>TRBV9|TRBJ2-7|NA|NA
TGTGCCAGCAGCGTAGGCGGCCAGCCGGGACCTTTCTCCGAGCAGTACTTC
CASSVGGQPGPFSEQYF
>TRBV30|TRBJ2-7|NA|NA
TGTGCCTGGAGTGTCAGCGAGTACGAGCAGTACTTC
CAWSVSEYEQYF
>TRBV6-5|TRBJ2-7|NA|once
TGTGCCAGCAGTTTTGCCTACGAGCAGTACTTC
CASSFAYEQYF
>TRBV19|TRBJ2-1|NA|NA
TGTGCCAGTAAGATCCGGACTCTTGATAATGAGCAGTTCTTC
CASKIRTLDNEQFF
>TRBV11-2|TRBJ1-1|NA|NA
TGTGCCAGCAGCTCCACAGGGTTAGCCACTGAAGCTTTCTTT
CASSSTGLATEAFF
>TRBV14|TRBJ2-7|NA|NA
TGTGCCAGCAGCCAGGCTAGCTCGAGCTCCTACGAGCAGTACTTC
CASSQASSSSYEQYF
>TRBV19|TRBJ2-7|TRBD1|NA
TGTGCCACTGGACCGACAGGGACCTACGAGCAGTACTTC
CATGPTGTYEQYF
>TRBV13|TRBJ1-2|NA|NA
TGTGCCAGCAGCGCCGGGATCCCAAACTATGGCTACACCTTC
CASSAGIPNYGYTF